This T cell receptor beta chain is drawn from a study of blood T cell repertoires in COVID-19. V lost 6 bases and J 1 base, leaving 10 bases between the germline ends. The CDR3 spans 14 residues. Germline CDR1 and CDR2: MDHEN and SYDVKM. In the source study's methods: Reference gene primer amplification gave nucleated cell count estimates. Sequencing used immunoSEQ multiplex PCR; TCRdb keeps in-frame clones, though not all of them. V and J calls and clone size are those listed in that table; D and trimming were worked out from the DNA. The table includes roughly 45,000 clones, more than 75% detected once.

The J gene is TRBJ1-5, the V gene TRBV28; D perhaps matches TRBD1 (6 bases). Sample: peripheral blood. The sequence was collected from an older man with active COVID-19. CDR3 DNA: TGTGCCAGCAGACAGGGCGGGAGCAATCAGCCCCAGCATTTT. Translation: CASRQGGSNQPQHF.